These T cell receptor beta chains were read from a single sample in a study of read filtering for tumor transcriptome and immune sequencing. TCRdb reanalysed the reads using MiXCR and keeps one entry per CDR3 protein. This repertoire shows around 33,000 distinct CDR3 sequences, 15% to 20% found once; its top ten account for 16%. Source material: a population of CD138-negative cells sorted from bone marrow. Every receptor here comes from a donor aged 40 or older with multiple myeloma. Both conserved end residues are part of each CDR3. Fields, in order: clone size, V gene, D gene, J gene, CDR3 DNA, CDR3 protein. The D gene is left open where the match is weak. Some rows mark clone size as missing; the rest say once, few, many or name a class of expanded clone.

>many|TRBV4-1|TRBD2|TRBJ2-1
TGCGCCAGCAGCCAAGCACCGGGACTAGCGACCAATGAGCAGTTCTTC
CASSQAPGLATNEQFF
>many|TRBV18|TRBD1|TRBJ1-1
TGTGCCAGCTATCCCGGGACAGGGGGCACTGAAGCTTTCTTT
CASYPGTGGTEAFF
>many|TRBV6-2/TRBV6-3|NA|TRBJ2-7
TGTGCCAGCAGTTATGACCAGAACTACGAGCAGTACTTC
CASSYDQNYEQYF
>many|TRBV3-1|TRBD2|TRBJ2-6
TGTGCCAGCAGCTTCCTAGCGGGAGCCCTTTCTGGGGCCAACGTCCTGACTTTC
CASSFLAGALSGANVLTF
>many|TRBV9|NA|TRBJ2-3
TGTGCCAGCAGCGTAGGCCAGACAGATACGCAGTATTTT
CASSVGQTDTQYF
>NA|TRBV18|NA|TRBJ1-5
TGTGCCAGCTCTCAAGACCCCTATAGCAATCATCCCCAGCATTTT
CASSQDPYSNHPQHF
>many|TRBV12-3/TRBV12-4|TRBD2|TRBJ2-5
TGTGCCAGCAGTTTCGGGGGGAGAGGGACCCAGTACTTC
CASSFGGRGTQYF
>many|TRBV20-1|NA|TRBJ2-2
TGCAGTGCGCTGGTCTCACCAGGCGCCGGGGAGCTGTTTTTT
CSALVSPGAGELFF
>many|TRBV6-4|NA|TRBJ2-7
TGTGCCAGCAGTGACCCGGGACAACGGACTCTCTACGAGCAGTACTTC
CASSDPGQRTLYEQYF
>many|TRBV12-5|NA|TRBJ2-1
TGTGCTAGTGGTTTGGACAGGGTGAATGAGCAGTTCTTC
CASGLDRVNEQFF
>few|TRBV6-1|NA|TRBJ1-5
TGTGCCAGCACCGAATGGATACCGGGACGGAGCAATCAGCCCCAGCATTTT
CASTEWIPGRSNQPQHF
>few|TRBV12-3/TRBV12-4|TRBD1|TRBJ2-3
TGTGCCAGCAGTTCGGGACAGGGAAGGGTCACGCAGTATTTT
CASSSGQGRVTQYF
>NA|TRBV5-8|NA|TRBJ1-5
TGTGCCAGCGGACGAGGCCCTTGGGGCAATCAGCCCCAGCATTTT
CASGRGPWGNQPQHF
>once|TRBV27|NA|TRBJ1-6
TGTGCCAGCAGTTTACGCAAACACGGGCCTGCCCCGCCCCTCCACTTT
CASSLRKHGPAPPLHF
>many|TRBV7-8|NA|TRBJ2-3
TGTGCCAGCAGCTTAGTGGGGGGCACAGATACGCAGTATTTT
CASSLVGGTDTQYF
>NA|TRBV19|NA|TRBJ2-5
TGTGCCAGTAGTAACAGAGCGGCCGCCGCCGAGACCCAGTACTTC
CASSNRAAAAETQYF
>medium-sized|TRBV29-1|TRBD2|TRBJ2-1
TGCAGCGTGGGGCCTAGCGGGAGGGCCTGGTACAATGAGCAGTTCTTC
CSVGPSGRAWYNEQFF
>few|TRBV20-1|TRBD2|TRBJ2-2
TGCAGTGCCCTGACTAGCGGTAACACCGGGGGGCTGTTTTTT
CSALTSGNTGGLFF
>many|TRBV4-1|TRBD1|TRBJ2-5
TGCGCCAGCAGCCAAGGGGAGGGGACAGGGAGTCTTCAAGAGACCCAGTACTTC
CASSQGEGTGSLQETQYF
>NA|TRBV20-1|TRBD2|TRBJ2-3
TGCAGTGCTAGCTTAATCGCGGGAGGTTTCCCAGATACGCAGTATTTT
CSASLIAGGFPDTQYF
>few|TRBV24-1|TRBD1|TRBJ2-3
TGTGCCACCACCCTCGGACAGGGTTCAGATACGCAGTATTTT
CATTLGQGSDTQYF
>many|TRBV6-1|NA|TRBJ2-3
TGTGCCAGCAGTCCGACGGCGGTCAGCACAGATACGCAGTATTTT
CASSPTAVSTDTQYF
>many|TRBV24-1|TRBD1|TRBJ2-1
TGTGCCACCAGCGACCCTCAGGGGGCCAACAATGAGCAGTTCTTC
CATSDPQGANNEQFF
>many|TRBV20-1|TRBD1|TRBJ2-7
TGCAGTGCTAGGACAGGGGGCTACCACGAGCAGTACTTC
CSARTGGYHEQYF
>many|TRBV28|NA|TRBJ2-7
TGTGCCAGCAGCACCACGGCCATGAGCGAGCAGTACTTC
CASSTTAMSEQYF
>medium-sized|TRBV24-1|NA|TRBJ2-1
TGTGCCACCAGTGATCCGGGCCTGGGGGTAAATGAGCAGTTCTTC
CATSDPGLGVNEQFF
>many|TRBV10-2|NA|TRBJ2-5
TGCGCCAGCAGTGAGACTAGCCGGTACCAAGAGACCCAGTACTTC
CASSETSRYQETQYF
>many|TRBV5-1|TRBD1|TRBJ1-1
TGCGCCAGCAGCTTGATAGACAGGGCTACTGAAGCTTTCTTT
CASSLIDRATEAFF
>many|TRBV30|TRBD1|TRBJ2-7
TGTGCCTGGAGTTTAGGGGCAGGGGGCGCCGAGCAGTACTTC
CAWSLGAGGAEQYF
>many|TRBV19|NA|TRBJ2-7
TGTGCGAATACCCTCTCCTACGAGCAGTACTTC
CANTLSYEQYF
>many|TRBV20-1|TRBD2|TRBJ2-7
TGCAGTGCTCCCTGGGAGGGGCGACCTAACGAGCAGTACTTC
CSAPWEGRPNEQYF
>many|TRBV29-1|NA|TRBJ2-3
TGCAGCGTTGGGGCTGACACAGATACGCAGTATTTT
CSVGADTDTQYF
>many|TRBV5-4|TRBD2|TRBJ2-7
TGTGCCAGCAGCATTCTAGCGGGAGCCGGCGAGCAGTACTTC
CASSILAGAGEQYF
>many|TRBV12-5|TRBD1|TRBJ2-7
TGTGCTAGTGGCTCCCCGGGACAGGGGCCCTACGAGCAGTACTTC
CASGSPGQGPYEQYF
>many|TRBV29-1|NA|TRBJ2-1
TGCAGCGTTGATAGGCAGGTGGGTGAGCAGTTCTTC
CSVDRQVGEQFF
>many|TRBV6-5|NA|TRBJ2-6
TGTGCCAGCAGTTACCGGGCGGGATACTCTGGGGCCAACGTCCTGACTTTC
CASSYRAGYSGANVLTF
>many|TRBV19|TRBD2|TRBJ2-1
TGTGCCAGTAGTACACTAGCGGGAGGACATAATGAGCAGTTCTTC
CASSTLAGGHNEQFF
>few|TRBV20-1|NA|TRBJ1-2
TGCAGTGCTGAGAGCGGTTCGGGGACCCTTTCAGAAGGCTACACCTTC
CSAESGSGTLSEGYTF
>many|TRBV20-1|NA|TRBJ2-1
TGCAGTGCCCCCTTCAGGCAGGGGAGTGCCAATGAGCAGTTCTTC
CSAPFRQGSANEQFF
>many|TRBV7-2|NA|TRBJ2-5
TGTGCCAGCAGCTTAGCAGGAATCAGATTCCAAGAGACCCAGTACTTC
CASSLAGIRFQETQYF
>many|TRBV20-1|NA|TRBJ2-1
TGCAGTGCTAGAGATCCGCGTGGTCCGCACAAAAACAATGAGCAGTTCTTC
CSARDPRGPHKNNEQFF
>many|TRBV10-3|TRBD1|TRBJ1-1
TGTGCCATCAGAGAAGGACAGGGGGACACTGAAGCTTTCTTT
CAIREGQGDTEAFF
>NA|TRBV20-1|NA|TRBJ2-3
TGCAGTGCTAGAGAACAGGGTATACATACGCAGTATTTT
CSAREQGIHTQYF
>many|TRBV24-1|NA|TRBJ2-2
TGTGCCACCAGTGATCCGGATAGGAACACCGGGGAGCTGTTTTTT
CATSDPDRNTGELFF
>many|TRBV7-9|NA|TRBJ1-2
TGTGCCAGCAGCTTGACAGCTAACTATGGCTACACCTTC
CASSLTANYGYTF
>many|TRBV20-1|TRBD1|TRBJ1-2
TGCAGTGCCACCCGACAGGGGGCCTTTAACTATGGCTACACCTTC
CSATRQGAFNYGYTF
>many|TRBV24-1|NA|TRBJ1-5
TGTGCCACCAGTGATAGTGGCGAGGGCAATCAGCCCCAGCATTTT
CATSDSGEGNQPQHF
>many|TRBV13|NA|TRBJ2-7
TGTGCCAGCGCACAAGGGGTCGCCTACGAGCAGTACTTC
CASAQGVAYEQYF
>many|TRBV5-1|NA|TRBJ1-1
TGCGCCAGCAGCTTGCTGGGTACTTTCACTGAAGCTTTCTTT
CASSLLGTFTEAFF
>few|TRBV24-1|TRBD2|TRBJ2-5
TGTGCCACCAGTGGGTACGGGGGGGCAGGAGAGACCCAGTACTTC
CATSGYGGAGETQYF
>NA|TRBV29-1|NA|TRBJ2-5
TGCAGCGTTCTCCCAGCGGAGGGGTACCAAGAGACCCAGTACTTC
CSVLPAEGYQETQYF
>few|TRBV18|TRBD2|TRBJ2-1
TGTGCCAGCTCACCTATAGCGGGAGGGAGCAATGAGCAGTTCTTC
CASSPIAGGSNEQFF
>few|TRBV5-6|TRBD2|TRBJ2-5
TGTGCCAGCTATAGCGGGGTAGGGCGAGAGACCCAGTACTTC
CASYSGVGRETQYF
>once|TRBV7-6|NA|TRBJ1-1
TGTGCCAGCAGCTCGCGCGTACACGGGGCGCCGGGGGCTTTCTTT
CASSSRVHGAPGAFF
>many|TRBV27|TRBD2|TRBJ2-1
TGTGCCAGCAGTACCCCACTAGCGGGAGCGTACAATGAGCAGTTCTTC
CASSTPLAGAYNEQFF
>many|TRBV30|TRBD1|TRBJ2-7
TGTGCCTGGAGTGAGGGGACAGGGGGCTCCTACGAGCAGTACTTC
CAWSEGTGGSYEQYF
>many|TRBV10-1|NA|TRBJ1-4
TGCGCCAGCAGTACCGGGACCAGGGCAAAACTGTTTTTT
CASSTGTRAKLFF